This T cell receptor (beta chain) was obtained from a study of beta chain features in type 1 diabetes. The study, taken as a whole, reports: Whatever favoring of shorter templates PCR might show would apply equally to patients and controls. Among patients, naive, central memory and Treg TCRB repertoires appeared more similar than among healthy donors. Shorter TCRB CDR3s, moderately but significantly so, were found in Type 1 diabetes patients in all four CD4+ subsets.

Populations obtained by sorting all exceeded 95% purity. Regarding this clone: The antigen is unknown.

Since all of the isolated RNA was reverse transcribed, expressed TCRB transcripts were what got sequenced. Sequenced by immunoSEQ multiplex PCR; TCRdb stores in-frame clones only, minus some. The sample holds 640,000 or so clones, over 11% seen once. CDR1 MGHDK and CDR2 SYGVNS come from the germline V gene. The V and J ends lost 3 bases and 6 bases respectively, with 9 bases between them. The CDR3 length is 12 residues. The rearrangement joins TRBV25-1 to TRBJ2-7; D may be TRBD1 (5 bases). Sequencing used naive CD4+ T cells from blood. This TCR was sampled from a man younger than 35 with type 1 diabetes. This CDR3 is CASSDRTPEQYF. The CDR3, as DNA: TGTGCCAGCAGTGACCGGACACCCGAGCAGTACTTC.